This note documents a single TCR beta chain sequence. Its specificity is unknown. CDR1 and CDR2 from the germline V gene are LNHDA and SQIVND (reference sequence). Trimming left V 10 bases short and J 3 bases short, with 15 bases between. The CDR3 totals 14 residues. This table comes from immunoSEQ multiplex PCR, and its TCRdb copy is limited to in-frame clones, with some not included. This sample has about 350,000 clones; 80% to 90% occur once, and the top ten carry 2.5% to 3.5%. The sample comes from a study of Ad26.COV2.S vaccination and SARS-CoV-2 variants. General study points: Spike-specific TCR breadth ran higher among vaccine recipients than placebo recipients. Spike-specific CD8+ and CD4+ T cell responses reportedly showed substantial breadth after vaccination. Possible underestimation of total T cell responses by the TCR breadth and depth analyses was noted.

The treatment was: around 19 received Ad26.COV2.S at low or high dose, single or two shots; 5 received placebo; per-sample allocation not given. Sampling was performed 63 days after the first vaccine or placebo injection. Ad26.COV2.S expressed prefusion-stabilized spike from the original Wuhan strain. The receptor was derived from a person between 18 and 59 years old who received the Ad26.COV2.S COVID-19 vaccine or a placebo. V gene TRBV19 combines with J gene TRBJ1-4; D may be TRBD1 (5 bases). This sample comprised peripheral blood, obtained in a trial of Ad26.COV2.S vaccine versus placebo. This chain's CDR3 is CATQSGGANEKLFF. CDR3 DNA sequence: TGTGCCACCCAAAGCGGGGGAGCTAATGAAAAACTGTTTTTT.